These 12 T cell receptor beta chains were all obtained from the same sample, sequenced in a study of neurological immune-mediated disorders. Via MiXCR, TCRdb re-called the 5' RACE reads, giving one row per CDR3 protein. The profile shows roughly 36,000 distinct CDR3 sequences, around 7% of them singletons. The source material was CD4+ T cells from blood. All receptors come from a middle-aged man in good health.

This clonotype has at least ten counts. CDR3 DNA sequence: TGCGCCAGCAGCCGGTGGGAGAACACTGAAGCTTTCTTT. It is translated as CASSRWENTEAFF. This chain links TRBV4-1 with TRBJ1-1; D unresolved. The CDR3 sequence is 13 residues long. With 4 bases removed from V and 1 base from J, the gap between germline ends came to 7 bases. The germline gives CDR1 MGHRA, CDR2 YSYEKL.

This clonotype has ten or more counts. The rearrangement uses TRBV29-1 and TRBJ2-3; perhaps TRBD2 as D (7 bases). The CDR3 runs to 16 residues. Trimming cost V 6 bases and J 5 bases, with 24 bases left between them. Germline values: CDR1 SQVTM, CDR2 ANQGSEA. CDR3 in amino acids: CSVDRARGAQIDTQYF. The DNA for the CDR3 is TGCAGCGTCGATCGGGCACGGGGGGCGCAGATAGATACGCAGTATTTT.

J is TRBJ1-1 and V is TRBV12-5; D is perhaps TRBD1 (6 bases). V dropped 1 base and J dropped 4 bases, with 7 bases sitting between them. The CDR3 extends over 13 amino acids. CDR1 and CDR2 from the germline V gene are LGHNT and FRNRAP. CDR3 coding DNA: TGTGCTAGTGGTTTGGACAGGGCCACTGAAGCTTTCTTT. This sequence encodes CASGLDRATEAFF. The whole variable domain, filled in from reference TRBV12-5 and TRBJ1-1, reads DARVTQTPRHKVTEMGQEVTMRCQPILGHNTVFWYRQTMMQGLELLAYFRNRAPLDDSGMPKDRFSAEMPDATLATLKIQPSEPRDSAVYFCASGLDRATEAFFGQGTRLTVV.

This rearrangement joins TRBV5-1 to TRBJ2-7, with 10 positions matching TRBD2. CDR3 length: 14 amino acids. Germline loops: CDR1 SGHRS, CDR2 YFSETQ. The V gene end was trimmed by 4 bases and the J gene end by 2 bases; junction bases not matched to a gene: 3. The CDR3 sequence: CASSTSGEAYEQYF. CDR3 DNA sequence: TGCGCCAGCAGCACTAGCGGGGAGGCCTACGAGCAGTACTTC.

Ten or more counts support this clonotype. The rearrangement links TRBV7-9 to TRBJ2-2, with TRBD1 matching over 7 bases. Germline trimming cut 6 bases from V and 6 bases from J; bases unmatched to any gene: 10. The CDR3 has 15 residues. Per the germline V gene, CDR1 is SEHNR and CDR2 is FQNEAQ (reference sequence). As DNA, the CDR3 is TGTGCCAGCAGGGCAACCTGGACAGGCCCCGGGGAGCTGTTTTTT. Residues: CASRATWTGPGELFF.

In this sample, this clonotype turned up many times. The chain is built from TRBV6-2 or TRBV6-3 and TRBJ2-1, with D possibly TRBD1 on 5 matching bases. Germline V gene sequence: CDR1 MNHEY, CDR2 SVGEGT. V lost 5 bases and J 12 bases, leaving 11 bases between the germline ends. The CDR3 is made up of 11 amino acids. The CDR3 DNA is TGTGCCAGCAGTATAAGGGGCTGGCAGTTCTTC. Its protein is CASSIRGWQFF.

The sample holds many counts of this clonotype. The chain links TRBV5-1 to TRBJ2-7; 9 nucleotides match TRBD1. Germline values: CDR1 SGHRS, CDR2 YFSETQ. V shed 7 bases and J 0 bases; nucleotides not matched to a gene: 2. CDR3 length equals 13 residues. The CDR3 sequence is CASGQGSSYEQYF. The CDR3 nucleotides read TGCGCCAGCGGACAGGGGAGCTCCTACGAGCAGTACTTC.

This clonotype was found many times. The rearrangement links TRBV20-1 to TRBJ2-7; TRBD2 might be the D (6 bases). Per germline, CDR1 DFQATT and CDR2 SNEGSKA (reference sequence). The V gene lost 0 bases and the J gene lost 2 bases, with 14 bases spanning the gap. This CDR3 comprises 15 residues. CDR3 amino acids: CSARDGGSGPYEQYF. In DNA form, the CDR3 reads TGCAGTGCTAGAGATGGGGGGTCAGGTCCCTACGAGCAGTACTTC.

This clonotype was counted ten times or more. This rearrangement joins TRBV5-1 to TRBJ2-5, with 8 bases matching TRBD2. Germline V lookup: CDR1 SGHRS, CDR2 YFSETQ. V gave up 1 base and J gave up 5 bases; unmatched junction bases: 4. The CDR3 contains 14 residues. CDR3 nucleotide sequence: TGCGCCAGCAGCTTGTGGCCGGGGGGGGAGACCCAGTACTTC. Its translation: CASSLWPGGETQYF.

At least ten counts were recorded for this clonotype. V usage is TRBV6-6 and J usage is TRBJ2-7, with 9 bases identical to TRBD2. This CDR3 has 15 residues. Trimming took 5 bases from V and 6 from J; bases not matched to a gene: 11. Germline V gene sequence: CDR1 MNHNY, CDR2 SVGAGI (reference sequence). The CDR3, as DNA: TGTGCCAGCAGTGATTATAGCGGGAGAAACCGCGAGCAGTACTTC. As protein: CASSDYSGRNREQYF.

Ten or more counts support this clonotype. The V and J genes are TRBV3-1 and TRBJ2-5; the D gene could be TRBD1 or TRBD2 (5 bases each). Trimming removed 0 bases from V and 3 bases from J, with 14 bases in between. Germline V gene data show CDR1 as LGHDT and CDR2 as YNNKEL (reference sequence). The CDR3 is 16 residues long. The CDR3 protein is CASSQEITWGKETQYF. The CDR3 nucleotides are TGTGCCAGCAGCCAAGAGATCACATGGGGGAAAGAGACCCAGTACTTC.

This clonotype was found many times. V and J are TRBV29-1 and TRBJ2-3; the D gene is possibly TRBD1 (6 bases). V lost 4 bases, J lost 1 base, and 12 bases lay in between. Germline V gene data show CDR1 as SQVTM and CDR2 as ANQGSEA. The CDR3 runs 14 residues. CDR3 nucleotide sequence: TGCAGCGTTGCAAACCGACAGGGCACAGATACGCAGTATTTT. Protein sequence: CSVANRQGTDTQYF.